This is a list of T cell receptor beta chains from one sample in a study of regulatory T cells in long-lasting Graves disease. Each CDR3 protein is one row after TCRdb ran MiXCR on the multiplex PCR reads. Of a few hundred thousand distinct CDR3 sequences listed, around 20% are singletons. Another study also made use of these data, one on T cells in Graves' hyperthyroidism and ophthalmopathy.

The sample consisted of peripheral blood mononuclear cells (PBMCs), taken at new diagnosis, from a patient treated with antithyroid drugs. Receptors originate from a woman between 25 and 40 years old with Graves disease. Both conserved end residues are part of each CDR3. D genes are given only for firm matches. A row's size may be missing; if present it is once, few, many or a size class.

d_call,v_call,clone_size,j_call,cdr3_nt,cdr3_aa
NA,TRBV19,NA,TRBJ2-2,TGTGCCAGTAGTGAACTAGTCACCGGGGAGCTGTTTTTT,CASSELVTGELFF
TRBD2,TRBV7-2,many,TRBJ2-1,TGTGCCAGCAGCCCAGGTTTCGGTTTAGCGGGGGACAATGAGCAGTTCTTC,CASSPGFGLAGDNEQFF
TRBD1,TRBV3-1,NA,TRBJ2-1,TGTGCCAGCAGCCAAGGGACAGGGTTGAGTAGCTCCTACAATGAGCAGTTCTTC,CASSQGTGLSSSYNEQFF
TRBD2,TRBV5-1,NA,TRBJ2-3,TGCGCCAGCAGCCCTTGGGCACGCGGGGGGCGGACAGATACGCAGTATTTT,CASSPWARGGRTDTQYF
NA,TRBV20-1,NA,TRBJ2-1,TGCAGTGCTAGAAAATCTGGGGTGAATGAGCAGTTCTTC,CSARKSGVNEQFF
NA,TRBV20-1,few,TRBJ2-7,TGCAGTGCTTACAGGGATTCCTACGAGCAGTACTTC,CSAYRDSYEQYF
NA,TRBV12-3/TRBV12-4,many,TRBJ2-5,TGTGCCAGCAGTTTTGCAGAGACCCAGTACTTC,CASSFAETQYF
NA,TRBV11-2,many,TRBJ2-7,TGTGCCAGCAGCAGAGACCCAGACCCCTTCGAAGACGAGCAGTACTTC,CASSRDPDPFEDEQYF
NA,TRBV28,NA,TRBJ2-1,TGTGCCAGCGTCCAGAGAACAGGGTGGTCCAATGAGCAGTTCTTC,CASVQRTGWSNEQFF
NA,TRBV11-2,many,TRBJ1-4,TGTGCCAGCAGCTCGCCGTGGGGAGCCGGCATTGAAAAACTGTTTTTT,CASSSPWGAGIEKLFF
NA,TRBV6-1,NA,TRBJ1-3,TGTGCCAGCAGTGAAGGGAACTCTGGAAACACCATATATTTT,CASSEGNSGNTIYF
NA,TRBV12-3/TRBV12-4,many,TRBJ1-1,TGTGCCAGCAGTTACCCCAACGGACAGAACACTGAAGCTTTCTTT,CASSYPNGQNTEAFF
NA,TRBV4-1,few,TRBJ1-1,TGCGCCAGCAGCCAACAGGGGCTTGAAGCTTTCTTT,CASSQQGLEAFF
NA,TRBV5-1,few,TRBJ1-2,TGCGCCAGCAGCTTATTGGGTTTGGACAGCTATGGCTACACCTTC,CASSLLGLDSYGYTF
TRBD2,TRBV6-5,many,TRBJ2-5,TGTGCCAGCAGTTTGAATAGCGGGGTGGGAGAGACCCAGTACTTC,CASSLNSGVGETQYF
TRBD1,TRBV19,many,TRBJ2-6,TGTGCCAGCTCACAGACAGGGTCTGGGGCCAACGTCCTGACTTTC,CASSQTGSGANVLTF
TRBD1,TRBV29-1,many,TRBJ1-2,TGCAGTCATATAAATCCGGGACAGGGTGTCTATGGCTACACCTTC,CSHINPGQGVYGYTF
TRBD1,TRBV12-5,many,TRBJ1-1,TGTGCTAGTGGCTGGACAGGGTTCAACACTGAAGCTTTCTTT,CASGWTGFNTEAFF
NA,TRBV19,many,TRBJ1-1,TGTGCCAGTAGTAATCAGGGGCCAAACACTGAAGCTTTCTTT,CASSNQGPNTEAFF
NA,TRBV27,NA,TRBJ2-1,TGTGCCACAGGAGACAATGAGCAGTTCTTC,CATGDNEQFF
TRBD1,TRBV6-2/TRBV6-3,many,TRBJ1-3,TGTGCCAGCAGTGACCGGGACAGGGTAATAGGAAACACCATATATTTT,CASSDRDRVIGNTIYF
NA,TRBV30,many,TRBJ2-1,TGTGCCTGGAGTGCGAGCAGAATAAGCTCCTACAATGAGCAGTTCTTC,CAWSASRISSYNEQFF
TRBD2,TRBV3-1,many,TRBJ2-7,TGTGCCAGCAGCACGCCCGGGACTAATGGCGAGCAGTACTTC,CASSTPGTNGEQYF
NA,TRBV28,many,TRBJ2-5,TGTGCCAGCAGCCAAAGGTGGGATCCGGGGGAGACCCAGTACTTC,CASSQRWDPGETQYF
NA,TRBV9,many,TRBJ2-3,TGTGCCAGCAGCGCGGGACCCCCAGATACGCAGTATTTT,CASSAGPPDTQYF
NA,TRBV4-1,many,TRBJ1-1,TGCGCCAGCAGGATCAGCGGACGAGGGGGCACTGAAGCTTTCTTT,CASRISGRGGTEAFF
NA,TRBV7-9,many,TRBJ1-2,TGTGCCAGCAGCTTAGTAGACGGCTACACCTTC,CASSLVDGYTF
NA,TRBV30,many,TRBJ2-3,TGTGCCTGGAGGGGGGGGCCAGATACGCAGTATTTT,CAWRGGPDTQYF
NA,TRBV30,many,TRBJ2-6,TGTGCCTGGCAAAGTGGAACACTTGGGGCCAACGTCCTGACTTTC,CAWQSGTLGANVLTF
NA,TRBV4-2,few,TRBJ1-1,TGTGCCAGCAGCCAAGATCTAAGTATCCAGAACACTGAAGCTTTCTTT,CASSQDLSIQNTEAFF
NA,TRBV16,many,TRBJ2-1,TGTGCCAGCAGCCAACCGGGGAATGAGCAGTTCTTC,CASSQPGNEQFF
TRBD1,TRBV18,many,TRBJ2-2,TGTGCCAGCTCACCAAGGATACAGGGGGGAAACACCGGGGAGCTGTTTTTT,CASSPRIQGGNTGELFF
NA,TRBV3-1,many,TRBJ2-7,TGTGCCAGCAGCCAAGTGTCCGGGGGAACCTACGAGCAGTACTTC,CASSQVSGGTYEQYF
TRBD2,TRBV2,many,TRBJ2-3,TGTGCCAGCAGGGCTAGCGGGGAGGTACGAAGGCAGTATTTT,CASRASGEVRRQYF
TRBD1,TRBV19,many,TRBJ1-5,TGTGCCAGTAGTACCCAGGGGACAGATAGCAATCAGCCCCAGCATTTT,CASSTQGTDSNQPQHF
NA,TRBV5-6,many,TRBJ1-2,TGTGCCAGCAGCTTGTTAGAGCTTACGCGTGGCTACACCTTC,CASSLLELTRGYTF
NA,TRBV20-1,many,TRBJ1-2,TGCAGTGCTAGACACCTACTCTATGGCTACACCTTC,CSARHLLYGYTF
NA,TRBV9,many,TRBJ1-1,TGTGCCAGCAGCGTAGCTACGGGGCACACTGAAGCTTTCTTT,CASSVATGHTEAFF
TRBD2,TRBV11-2,many,TRBJ2-3,TGTGCCAGCTCACTGCGGGAGGGCCGTGGAGATACGCAGTATTTT,CASSLREGRGDTQYF
NA,TRBV7-8,many,TRBJ1-4,TGTGCCAGCAGCTTAGGTTCCAGGGCCGGTGAAAAACTGTTTTTT,CASSLGSRAGEKLFF
NA,TRBV12-3/TRBV12-4,many,TRBJ2-7,TGTGCCAGCAGTTTAGCCGGGGGGCATTCCGAGCAGTACTTC,CASSLAGGHSEQYF
TRBD2,TRBV6-2/TRBV6-3,few,TRBJ2-3,TGTGCCAGCAGAAGAGCGGGAGGATTAGATACGCAGTATTTT,CASRRAGGLDTQYF
NA,TRBV6-2/TRBV6-3,many,TRBJ2-2,TGTGCCAGCAGTGACCCCCCGGGCTCCGGGGAGCTGTTTTTT,CASSDPPGSGELFF
NA,TRBV11-2,once,TRBJ1-3,TGTGCCAGCAGCGGCTGGGACACTGGAAACACCATATATTTT,CASSGWDTGNTIYF
NA,TRBV19,many,TRBJ1-1,TGTGCCAGTAGTGGCCCTGAGGGACGGACTGAAGCTTTCTTT,CASSGPEGRTEAFF
TRBD1,TRBV6-1,NA,TRBJ1-2,TGTGCCAGCAGCTCCCTCCTTGGGCAGGGGGGCTACTATGGCTACACCTTC,CASSSLLGQGGYYGYTF
TRBD2,TRBV20-1,many,TRBJ2-7,TGCAGTGCTAGAGACCATGGACTAGCCCACGAGCAGTACTTC,CSARDHGLAHEQYF
NA,TRBV2,many,TRBJ2-2,TGTGCCAGCAGTGGGACCGACACCGGGGAGCTGTTTTTT,CASSGTDTGELFF
TRBD2,TRBV7-2,many,TRBJ2-1,TGTGCCAGCATCATCCAAGCGGGAGGCTCCTACAATGAGCAGTTCTTC,CASIIQAGGSYNEQFF
TRBD1,TRBV6-1,many,TRBJ2-7,TGTGCCAGCAGTGCGTCCCAGGGGGCTTTATACGAGCAGTACTTC,CASSASQGALYEQYF